Sequencing of this TCR beta chain was carried out in a study of CXCR3-negative and CXCR3-positive naive CD8 T cells (dated by TCRdb to about 2019). In terms of the full investigation: Approximately 130 million TRB reads were obtained in total, roughly 1.5 +/- 0.3 million reads per library. The diversity and physicochemical repertoire analyses included approximately ten donors pooled from two independent experiments. Naive subsets from five or six donors and memory cells from 3 donors were included in the TRBV-TRBJ cluster analysis. Study-level results and caveats: Because surface CD5, which is linked to self-reactivity in mice, was comparable between the naive subsets, TCR interaction strength was also inferred from TRB CDR3 physicochemical properties. Both naive subsets had comparably high repertoire diversity, while memory CD8+ T cells had much lower repertoire diversity. TRB CDR3s from CXCR3-positive naive cells showed higher hydrophobicity (lower Kidera factor 4), lower energy, and higher strength and volume indices than CXCR3-negative naive cells. Freshly isolated PBMCs were used for most assays because CXCR3 expression went down partially after cryopreservation. Within the same donor, TRBV-TRBJ usage looked similar between naive CXCR3-negative and CXCR3-positive cells, but memory cells had distinct patterns.

CDR1 and CDR2, looked up from the germline V gene (reference sequence), are LNHDA and SQIVND. The CDR3 sequence holds 13 residues, the cysteine and phenylalanine included. The record lacks a DNA sequence. Worth noting for this clonotype: Its target antigen remains unknown.

For each CD8+ T cell subset, flow sorting was done in triplicate, and 300,000 to 350,000 cells per subset went directly into RLT lysis buffer. To exclude memory contaminants, naive CD8+ T cells were stringently defined as CD45RO-CCR7+CD27+CD95-. Using standard density gradient centrifugation, peripheral blood mononuclear cells were isolated from buffy coats. Naive CXCR3-negative and CXCR3-positive CD8+ T cells were flow-sorted on a FACSAria III. Total RNA was extracted from sorted cells using an RNeasy Mini Kit. The instrument given in TCRdb is NextSeq 550. The Human TCR Profiling Kit (MiLaboratory) was used to make UMI-labeled 5' RACE TRB cDNA libraries. cDNA synthesis used the entire amount of extracted RNA, and PCR amplification then used the entire amount of cDNA produced. Libraries were prepared in parallel with an identical number of PCR cycles. As for the authors' bioinformatics: MIGEC and MiXCR extracted about 50,000 +/- 10,000 unique UMI-labeled TRB cDNA molecules per library, requiring at least two reads per UMI. Each library averaged 40,000 +/- 10,000 functional in-frame TRB CDR3 nucleotide clonotypes without stop codons. After each sample was downsampled to 5000 UMI-labeled TRB molecules, VDJtools was used to calculate diversity metrics such as normalized Shannon-Wiener and Chao1. Clonotype-size-weighted physicochemical properties of the central five CDR3 residues (interaction energy, strength, volume and Kidera factor 4) were computed in VDJtools. TCRdb reprocessed the reads and lists each CDR3 protein sequence as a single entry, with no DNA. TCRdb assigned the V and J calls; the authors' analysis was not used. The sample table holds approximately 140,000 distinct CDR3 sequences. Roughly 0.28% of the sample lies in the top ten.

This clonotype was sampled from a human donor in good health. Some clones in this sample may be carry-over from other donors' samples. The chain uses TRBV19 and TRBJ1-1; TCRdb proposes TRBD1, but this gene call is untestable without DNA. Sequencing input: naive CXCR3+ CD8+ T cells from blood. The cell subset or site label, read with the paper, signifies: CD45RO-CCR7+CD27+CD95- naive CD8+ T cells expressing CXCR3 (TNR3+). Here the CDR3 is given as CASSTSQGAVAFF.